These 32 T cell receptor beta chains were sequenced from one sample in a study of OX40 agonist ivuxolimab in advanced cancers. The repertoire was sequenced with immunoSEQ multiplex PCR; TCRdb's copy has only in-frame clones and lacks some. The repertoire holds tens of thousands of clones, with 94% as singletons. The sequenced sample was CD4+ or CD8+ T cells sorted from blood, obtained in a trial of the OX40 agonist ivuxolimab. All receptors derive from an adult with an advanced solid tumor such as melanoma, head and neck, liver or kidney cancer.

V is TRBV9 and J is TRBJ2-3, with D hard to call. V dropped 4 bases and J dropped 4 bases, with 16 bases sitting between them. CDR3 length: 15 residues. The V gene's germline CDR1 is SGDLS and CDR2 YYNGEE. The CDR3 region has the DNA TGTGCCAGCAGCCCGTCGACTTCTGCCGCAGATACGCAGTATTTT. It translates to CASSPSTSAADTQYF.

V usage is TRBV7-6 and J usage is TRBJ2-7; TRBD2 agrees at 8 bases. CDR1 and CDR2 from the germline V gene are SGHVS and FNYEAQ. The CDR3 consists of 14 residues. The ends lost 6 bases at V and 2 bases at J; junction bases unmatched: 6. Here the CDR3 reads CASRPGGRTYEQYF. In DNA form, the CDR3 reads TGTGCCAGCAGGCCCGGCGGGAGGACCTACGAGCAGTACTTC. Filled out from reference TRBV7-6 and TRBJ2-7, the complete variable domain reads GAGVSQSPRYKVTKRGQDVALRCDPISGHVSLYWYRQALGQGPEFLTYFNYEAQQDKSGLPNDRFSAERPEGSISTLTIQRTEQRDSAMYRCASRPGGRTYEQYFGPGTRLTVT.

The chain couples TRBV6-6 to TRBJ2-7; 12 positions agree with TRBD1. CDR3 length equals 15 residues. From germline, CDR1 is MNHNY and CDR2 SVGAGI (reference sequence). The V segment lost 5 bases and the J segment 5 bases; nucleotides outside the gene matches: 7. The CDR3 nucleotides are TGTGCCAGCAGTCCCGGGACAGGGGGCGCGAACGAGCAGTACTTC. This sequence encodes CASSPGTGGANEQYF.

The chain uses TRBV5-6 and TRBJ2-5; TRBD2 might be the D (6 bases). V was pared by 1 base and J by 2 bases, with 12 bases between. Germline V gene sequence: CDR1 SGHDT, CDR2 YYEEEE. The CDR3 sequence is 15 residues long. The CDR3 sequence is CASSLRVGGQETQYF. The CDR3 nucleotides are TGTGCCAGCAGCTTGAGGGTCGGAGGGCAAGAGACCCAGTACTTC.

This clone was recorded a few times. This chain uses TRBV13 with TRBJ2-7; TRBD2 matches 16 bases. Germline loops: CDR1 PRHDT, CDR2 FYEKMQ (reference sequence). This CDR3 region has 16 residues. V lost 5 bases to trimming and J lost 7 bases; unmatched junction nucleotides: 8. CDR3 bases: TGTGCCAGCAGCCCGGGGACTAGCGGGAGGGCGGGGGAGCAGTACTTC. Encoded protein: CASSPGTSGRAGEQYF.

The chain uses TRBV27 and TRBJ2-1; D unresolved. V lost 6 bases and J 0 bases, leaving 6 bases between the germline ends. The germline CDR1 and CDR2 sequences are MNHEY and SMNVEV (reference sequence). The CDR3 covers 13 residues. The CDR3 region has the DNA TGTGCCAGCAGCCCTACCTCCTACAATGAGCAGTTCTTC. Its translation is CASSPTSYNEQFF.

J is TRBJ2-2 and V is TRBV5-6, with 10 bases that match TRBD2. J was trimmed by 1 base and V by 1 base; bases with no gene match: 4. This CDR3 region has 17 residues. The germline V gene has CDR1 SGHDT and CDR2 YYEEEE. For the CDR3, the DNA is TGTGCCAGCAGCTTGAGTCTAGCGGGAGAGAACACCGGGGAGCTGTTTTTT. This sequence encodes CASSLSLAGENTGELFF.

The chain recombines TRBV5-8 with TRBJ2-7; 10 nucleotides agree with TRBD2. CDR1 is SGHTS, CDR2 YDEGEE, per germline. The ends lost 4 bases at V and 6 bases at J; junction bases unmatched: 10. The CDR3 sequence is 15 residues long. CDR3 DNA sequence: TGTGCCAGCAGCCGGGGGGGACTAGCGCCCATCGAGCAGTACTTC. This sequence encodes CASSRGGLAPIEQYF. Drawing the rest from reference TRBV5-8 and TRBJ2-7, the complete variable domain is EAGVTQSPTHLIKTRGQQATLRCSPISGHTSVYWYQQALGLGLQFLLWYDEGEERNRGNFPPRFSGRQFPNYSSELNVNALELEDSALYLCASSRGGLAPIEQYFGPGTRLTVT.

The gene calls are TRBV19 and TRBJ1-1; D possibly corresponds to TRBD1 (5 bases). Germline V CDR1 and CDR2: LNHDA, SQIVND (reference sequence). The CDR3 consists of 15 residues. V was pared by 3 bases and J by 1 base, with 12 bases between. CDR3 sequence: CASSILGETNTEAFF. The CDR3 bases are TGTGCCAGTAGTATCCTGGGGGAAACGAACACTGAAGCTTTCTTT.

The chain uses TRBV10-3 and TRBJ1-1; D remains ambiguous. V lost 8 bases, J lost 0 bases, and 7 bases lay in between. The CDR3 runs to 12 residues. CDR1 and CDR2 (germline): ENHRY, SYGVKD. CDR3 in DNA: TGTGCCATCCGGGGAATGAACACTGAAGCTTTCTTT. Protein sequence: CAIRGMNTEAFF.

The chain employs TRBV7-9 and TRBJ1-1, with D tentatively TRBD1 (5 bases). The CDR3 is made up of 14 amino acids. Between the trimmed V and J ends, which lost 1 base and 5 bases, there was a span of 11 bases. Per germline, CDR1 SEHNR and CDR2 FQNEAQ (reference sequence). Here the CDR3 DNA reads TGTGCCAGCAGCTTAGTTGGAGGGGTGACTGAAGCTTTCTTT. Its protein product is CASSLVGGVTEAFF. Looking up the rest from reference TRBV7-9 and TRBJ1-1 gives the full variable domain: DTGVSQNPRHKITKRGQNVTFRCDPISEHNRLYWYRQTLGQGPEFLTYFQNEAQLEKSRLLSDRFSAERPKGSFSTLEIQRTEQGDSAMYLCASSLVGGVTEAFFGQGTRLTVV.

In its sample, this clone was seen a few times. This chain links TRBV9 with TRBJ2-5; 8 bases line up with TRBD2. This CDR3 has 15 amino acids. Germline CDR1 reads SGDLS; CDR2 reads YYNGEE. The trim removed 4 bases at V and 5 bases at J, leaving 10 bases unmatched. The CDR3 reads CASSTMGLVDETQYF. The CDR3 coding sequence is TGTGCCAGCAGCACCATGGGACTAGTTGACGAGACCCAGTACTTC. The full variable domain, its missing parts supplied by reference TRBV9 and TRBJ2-5, is DSGVTQTPKHLITATGQRVTLRCSPRSGDLSVYWYQQSLDQGLQFLIQYYNGEERAKGNILERFSAQQFPDLHSELNLSSLELGDSALYFCASSTMGLVDETQYFGPGTRLLVL.

The V gene is TRBV9, the J gene TRBJ2-1; TRBD1 is a possible D gene (8 bases). Trimming shortened V by 0 bases and J by 5 bases, and 12 bases separated the two germline ends. The CDR3 runs to 15 residues. CDR1 SGDLS and CDR2 YYNGEE come from the germline V gene. CDR3 loop: CASSVGTGRDNEQFF. CDR3 bases: TGTGCCAGCAGCGTAGGGACAGGGAGGGACAATGAGCAGTTCTTC.

The chain is built from TRBV18 and TRBJ2-2; D may be TRBD1 or TRBD2 (5 bases each). V was clipped by 3 bases and J by 4 bases, with 18 bases between them. Germline V gene lookup returns CDR1 KGHSH and CDR2 LQKENI. The length of the CDR3 is 17 residues. This chain's CDR3 is CASSPGAGNRATGELFF. CDR3 DNA sequence: TGTGCCAGCTCACCCGGGGCTGGGAACCGGGCCACCGGGGAGCTGTTTTTT. Filled out from reference TRBV18 and TRBJ2-2, the complete variable domain reads NAGVMQNPRHLVRRRGQEARLRCSPMKGHSHVYWYRQLPEEGLKFMVYLQKENIIDESGMPKERFSAEFPKEGPSILRIQQVVRGDSAAYFCASSPGAGNRATGELFFGEGSRLTVL.

This clone was observed a single time. The chain uses TRBV27 and TRBJ1-5; TRBD1 aligns across 7 bases. CDR1 is MNHEY, CDR2 SMNVEV, per germline (reference sequence). CDR3 size: 14 residues. V gave up 6 bases and J gave up 5 bases; unmatched junction bases: 7. The CDR3 sequence: CASSLGQSDQPQHF. CDR3 DNA: TGTGCCAGCAGCCTGGGACAGTCTGATCAGCCCCAGCATTTT.

The chain is built from TRBV6-4 and TRBJ1-5, with D unclear. Germline V gene sequence: CDR1 MRHNA, CDR2 SNTAGT. Between the trimmed V and J ends, which lost 0 bases and 6 bases, there was a span of 6 bases. CDR3 length equals 13 residues. CDR3 nucleotides: TGTGCCAGCAGTGACTCCTGGGGTCAGCCCCAGCATTTT. Translation: CASSDSWGQPQHF.

The rearrangement uses TRBV19 and TRBJ2-1; no clear D. The V gene's germline CDR1 is LNHDA and CDR2 SQIVND (reference sequence). The V gene lost 4 bases and the J gene lost 7 bases, with 14 bases spanning the gap. The CDR3 has 14 amino acids. The CDR3 DNA reads TGTGCCAGTAGTACCAGACCACTATGGAATGAGCAGTTCTTC. Encoded protein: CASSTRPLWNEQFF.

This clone appeared many times. This rearrangement joins TRBV25-1 to TRBJ1-1; no firm D call. Germline V lookup: CDR1 MGHDK, CDR2 SYGVNS. V gave up 2 bases and J gave up 4 bases, with 14 bases separating them. The CDR3 extends over 15 amino acids. CDR3 in DNA: TGTGCCAGCAGTGAACTACGAGGTAGGAGCACTGAAGCTTTCTTT. Amino acid sequence: CASSELRGRSTEAFF.

The chain joins TRBV6-1 to TRBJ2-7, with D hard to call. V lost 4 bases and J 2 bases, leaving 27 bases between the germline ends. This CDR3 is 19 amino acids long. Germline-derived CDR1 and CDR2 are MNHNS and SASEGT. The CDR3 DNA follows: TGTGCCAGCAGTGTCCTTCAGGTGATGAACTGGGGTCAAGCCTACGAGCAGTACTTC. This sequence encodes CASSVLQVMNWGQAYEQYF.

The chain joins TRBV6-5 to TRBJ2-1; 8 bases agree with TRBD1. The germline V gene has CDR1 MNHEY and CDR2 SVGAGI. V lost 7 bases, J lost 4 bases, and 6 bases stayed unmatched. This CDR3 is 14 amino acids long. CDR3 region: CASIARGLYNEQFF. The CDR3 DNA reads as TGTGCCAGCATTGCCAGGGGGCTGTACAATGAGCAGTTCTTC.

V gene TRBV5-6 combines with J gene TRBJ2-7; no clear D. CDR1 and CDR2 (germline): SGHDT, YYEEEE. The CDR3 has 13 residues. V lost 0 bases and J 6 bases, leaving 10 bases between the germline ends. The DNA of the CDR3 is TGTGCCAGCAGCTTGGCGGTTGGTCGCGAGCAGTACTTC. Its protein is CASSLAVGREQYF.

The chain recombines TRBV5-1 with TRBJ2-7, with D unresolved. CDR1 is SGHRS, CDR2 YFSETQ, per germline. The CDR3 loop spans 14 amino acids. Between the trimmed V and J ends, which lost 4 bases and 0 bases, there was a span of 11 bases. The CDR3: CASSPRKASYEQYF. In nucleotides, the CDR3 is TGCGCCAGCAGCCCTCGGAAAGCCTCCTACGAGCAGTACTTC. The whole variable domain, remainder taken from reference TRBV5-1 and TRBJ2-7, is KAGVTQTPRYLIKTRGQQVTLSCSPISGHRSVSWYQQTPGQGLQFLFEYFSETQRNKGNFPGRFSGRQFSNSRSEMNVSTLELGDSALYLCASSPRKASYEQYFGPGTRLTVT.

J is TRBJ2-3 and V is TRBV9, with 11 nucleotides matching TRBD2. V was pared by 4 bases and J by 0 bases, with 4 bases of the junction left unmatched. CDR3 length: 16 residues. Germline V gives CDR1 SGDLS, CDR2 YYNGEE. The chain's CDR3 is CASSPGLAGSTDTQYF. The CDR3 DNA sequence: TGTGCCAGCAGCCCCGGACTAGCGGGTAGCACAGATACGCAGTATTTT.

The chain combines TRBV2 with TRBJ2-1; D is uncertain. CDR3 size: 13 residues. Between the trimmed V and J ends, which lost 6 bases and 8 bases, there was a span of 14 bases. Germline V gene sequence: CDR1 SNHLY, CDR2 FYNNEI. CDR3 amino acids: CASRALAGDEQFF. For the CDR3, the DNA is TGTGCCAGCAGAGCCTTAGCAGGAGATGAGCAGTTCTTC. Variable domain in full (rest from reference TRBV2 and TRBJ2-1): EPEVTQTPSHQVTQMGQEVILRCVPISNHLYFYWYRQILGQKVEFLVSFYNNEISEKSEIFDDQFSVERPDGSNFTLKIRSTKLEDSAMYFCASRALAGDEQFFGPGTRLTVL.

This chain links TRBV7-6 with TRBJ2-5; 7 bases line up with TRBD1. The germline V gene encodes CDR1 SGHVS and CDR2 FNYEAQ. The CDR3 runs to 15 residues. Trimming removed 6 bases from V and 2 bases from J; junction bases left unmatched: 9. CDR3 nucleotide sequence: TGTGCCAGCAGTCCGAGGGGGCGCAATCAAGAGACCCAGTACTTC. Translated, it gives CASSPRGRNQETQYF. The whole variable domain, filled in from reference TRBV7-6 and TRBJ2-5, reads GAGVSQSPRYKVTKRGQDVALRCDPISGHVSLYWYRQALGQGPEFLTYFNYEAQQDKSGLPNDRFSAERPEGSISTLTIQRTEQRDSAMYRCASSPRGRNQETQYFGPGTRLLVL.

J is TRBJ1-6 and V is TRBV5-8; TRBD1 is a possible D gene (5 bases). The CDR3 has 15 residues. CDR1 is SGHTS and CDR2 is YDEGEE in the germline V gene. V was shortened by 1 base and J by 9 bases, with 14 bases between the two germline ends. The CDR3 region is CASSLRFAGGSPLHF. The CDR3 nucleotides are TGTGCCAGCAGCTTGAGGTTTGCGGGGGGTTCACCCCTCCACTTT.

This clone appeared once. At the DNA level, this CDR3 is encoded by other sequences in the same sample as well. The gene calls are TRBV9 and TRBJ2-7, with D hard to call. This CDR3 region has 12 residues. Trimming stripped 3 bases from V and 0 bases from J, with 4 bases between. Germline V gene lookup returns CDR1 SGDLS and CDR2 YYNGEE. The chain's CDR3 is CASSGDSYEQYF. The CDR3 coding sequence is TGTGCCAGCAGCGGGGACTCCTACGAGCAGTACTTC. Drawing the rest from reference TRBV9 and TRBJ2-7, the complete variable domain is DSGVTQTPKHLITATGQRVTLRCSPRSGDLSVYWYQQSLDQGLQFLIQYYNGEERAKGNILERFSAQQFPDLHSELNLSSLELGDSALYFCASSGDSYEQYFGPGTRLTVT.

The chain uses TRBV6-5 and TRBJ1-1; 9 bases fit TRBD1. Germline V gene sequence: CDR1 MNHEY, CDR2 SVGAGI. This CDR3 contains 13 residues. Losses at the gene ends were 9 bases for V and 4 bases for J; bases not matched to a gene: 6. The CDR3 DNA sequence: TGTGCCAGTTGGACAGGGGAGGTCACTGAAGCTTTCTTT. Protein product: CASWTGEVTEAFF.

This clone was recorded a few times. The J gene is TRBJ2-1, the V gene TRBV7-2; 7 positions match TRBD2. The germline CDR1 and CDR2 sequences are SGHTA and FQGNSA. The CDR3 consists of 15 residues. The V gene end was trimmed by 3 bases and the J gene end by 0 bases; junction bases not matched to a gene: 2. This CDR3 reads CASSFSGVSYNEQFF. CDR3 DNA sequence: TGTGCCAGCAGCTTCAGCGGGGTCTCCTACAATGAGCAGTTCTTC. The full variable domain, rest sourced from reference TRBV7-2 and TRBJ2-1, is GAGVSQSPSNKVTEKGKDVELRCDPISGHTALYWYRQSLGQGLEFLIYFQGNSAPDKSGLPSDRFSAERTGGSVSTLTIQRTQQEDSAVYLCASSFSGVSYNEQFFGPGTRLTVL.

V usage is TRBV7-8 and J usage is TRBJ1-4, with D uncertain. There are 15 residues in the CDR3. The V gene's germline CDR1 is SGHVS and CDR2 FQNEAQ. Between the trimmed V and J ends, which lost 4 bases and 7 bases, there was a span of 16 bases. For the CDR3, the DNA is TGTGCCAGCAGCTCCGGTTCCGAGGTTGTTGAAAAACTGTTTTTT. This codes for CASSSGSEVVEKLFF.

This clone was observed a single time. V and J are TRBV27 and TRBJ2-1; D uncertain. CDR1 is MNHEY, CDR2 SMNVEV, per germline (reference sequence). The V end was cut by 6 bases, the J end by 7 bases, with 13 bases between. This CDR3 region has 13 residues. CDR3 nucleotide sequence: TGTGCCAGCAGCTCCTACGATCAAAATGAGCAGTTCTTC. It translates to CASSSYDQNEQFF.

The V and J genes are TRBV9 and TRBJ2-7; 11 nucleotides align to TRBD2. Germline CDR1 SGDLS, CDR2 YYNGEE. The V gene end was trimmed by 3 bases and the J gene end by 1 base; junction bases not matched to a gene: 3. This CDR3 is built from 15 residues. The CDR3 nucleotides are TGTGCCAGCAGCGGGGGACTAGCGGATTCCTACGAGCAGTACTTC. Protein: CASSGGLADSYEQYF.